This TCR beta chain was identified during a study of human T cells and chemical hapten exposure. Study-level results: Against controls, expanded TCRs gave rise to significantly more large CDR3 similarity clusters.

Time point in this sample: pre-sensitization, week 0. Treatment given: therapeutic diphenylcyclopropenone sensitization with weekly scalp DPC. With regard to this clonotype: Its antigen is undetermined.

TCRdb reprocessed the RACE reads with MiXCR, giving one entry per CDR3 protein. The sample lists 250,000 or so distinct CDR3 sequences; approximately 7.5% were seen once. This CDR3 has 14 residues. Looked up from germline, CDR1 is SGHRS and CDR2 is YFSETQ. V was clipped by 7 bases and J by 2 bases, with 12 bases between them. The TCR sequence derives from a man between 18 and 29 years old with alopecia areata. Some clones in this sample may be carry-over from other donors' samples. The starting material was whole blood, obtained in connection with sensitization to the hapten diphenylcyclopropenone (DPC). This chain uses TRBV5-1 with TRBJ2-2; D remains unclear. The chain's CDR3 is CASERADNTGELFF. The CDR3 nucleotides are TGCGCCAGCGAAAGGGCAGATAACACCGGGGAGCTGTTTTTT.